This T cell receptor (beta chain) originates from a study of metastatic and nonmetastatic thyroid tumors. About the study: Comparison of repertoires was carried out across blood and tumor or nodule tissue from malignant and benign thyroid patients. Study-level points and caveats: A significant increase in TCR beta diversity was reportedly seen in malignant thyroid tumors relative to benign nodules, in blood and tumor.

Germline CDR1 reads MNHEY; CDR2 reads SVGEGT. This CDR3 is 14 amino acids long. Original data processing: A distant-metastasis classifier for papillary thyroid cancer was built using CDR3 differences across clinicopathological groups. From the PCR reads, TCRdb re-called clones with MiXCR. These V and J calls are TCRdb output, not the study's own analysis. The sample holds approximately 12,000 clones; 25% to 30% are singletons and the top ten take 19%. Concerning this clone: Its antigen is unknown. Its ends do not fully match the called genes, so a read error is possible.

Nobody among the patients had been given any treatment before thyroid surgery. The chain has TRBV6-2 or TRBV6-3 and TRBJ2-7; 7 bases map to TRBD1. The receptor comes from a female donor with papillary thyroid cancer or a benign thyroid nodule (not recorded which). Some clones in this sample may be carry-over from other donors' samples. The sample was tumor tissue. The CDR3 DNA reads as TGTGCCAGCAGTACCAGGGGGTCCTCCTACGAGCAGTGCTTC. Translation: CASSTRGSSYEQCF.